Each of the 15 T cell receptor beta chains below was sequenced from the same sample in a study of long-term antiretroviral therapy in people with HIV (dated by TCRdb to between 2021 and 2024). The immunoSEQ hsTCRB v3.0 assay was used at survey level resolution to sequence the TRB variable region. TCRdb took this table from immuneACCESS and kept in-frame rearrangements with V and J called. Such tables lack part of the clones; where checked against another copy, unresolved V genes explain under half of the gap, and the rest is unexplained. The sample has some 20,000 clones on record, around 80% of them singletons. The ten biggest clones cover around 9% of the sample. Source: unsorted PBMCs, taken 1.2 years after starting antiretroviral therapy. These receptors were collected from a woman aged 40 to 50 with HIV.

The table lists this clone with a few counts. The CDR3 bases are TGTGCCAGCAGCGTTGGGCAGGGGCCTCGGCAGCCCCAGCATTTT. It encodes CASSVGQGPRQPQHF. This chain connects TRBV9 to TRBJ1-5; D might be TRBD1 (6 bases). CDR1 SGDLS and CDR2 YYNGEE come from the germline V gene. Trimming removed 2 bases from V and 7 bases from J, with 16 bases in between. This CDR3 spans 15 amino acids.

V is TRBV2 and J is TRBJ1-1; D uncertain. Germline assignment: CDR1 SNHLY and CDR2 FYNNEI. This CDR3 comprises 16 residues. V dropped 0 bases and J dropped 6 bases, with 17 bases sitting between them. In DNA form, the CDR3 reads TGTGCCAGCAGTGAAGCGGCCCCGGGTTCCTCTGCTGAAGCTTTCTTT. As protein: CASSEAAPGSSAEAFF. Full variable domain (rest looked up from reference TRBV2 and TRBJ1-1): EPEVTQTPSHQVTQMGQEVILRCVPISNHLYFYWYRQILGQKVEFLVSFYNNEISEKSEIFDDQFSVERPDGSNFTLKIRSTKLEDSAMYFCASSEAAPGSSAEAFFGQGTRLTVV.

The chain links TRBV28 to TRBJ1-1; D gene unclear. Trimming shortened V by 4 bases and J by 4 bases, and 16 bases separated the two germline ends. The CDR3 is made up of 15 amino acids. In germline, CDR1 is MDHEN, CDR2 SYDVKM. Written as DNA, the CDR3 is TGTGCCAGCAGTTCGCCCCGGGGTTGGGGCACTGAAGCTTTCTTT. This encodes CASSSPRGWGTEAFF.

In DNA, the CDR3 is TGTGCCAGCAGCTCCGGACAGAGAAATGAAAAACTGTTTTTT. The encoded protein is CASSSGQRNEKLFF. The chain couples TRBV7-2 to TRBJ1-4; TRBD1 might be the D (6 bases). The CDR3 contains 14 residues. Per the germline V gene, CDR1 is SGHTA and CDR2 is FQGNSA. Trimming stripped 4 bases from V and 5 bases from J, with 11 bases between.

The sample holds one count of this clone. The rearrangement links TRBV19 to TRBJ1-1; D is undetermined. Per germline, CDR1 LNHDA and CDR2 SQIVND (reference sequence). Trimming pared 6 bases from V and 1 base from J, leaving 12 bases between. The length of the CDR3 is 14 residues. Here the CDR3 reads CASSHGSPNTEAFF. The CDR3 region has the DNA TGTGCCAGTAGCCACGGGTCTCCGAACACTGAAGCTTTCTTT.

This chain joins TRBV2 and TRBJ2-7, with 13 nucleotides matching TRBD2. V lost 5 bases and J lost 1; bases outside the gene matches: 5. This CDR3 has 16 residues. Per the germline V gene, CDR1 is SNHLY and CDR2 is FYNNEI. This CDR3 reads CASSSTSGRTSYEQYF. In DNA form, the CDR3 reads TGTGCCAGCAGTTCGACTAGCGGGAGGACGTCCTACGAGCAGTACTTC.

This clone is a singleton in its sample. J is TRBJ1-2 and V is TRBV19, with 8 positions matching TRBD1. Germline CDR1 and CDR2: LNHDA and SQIVND (reference sequence). This CDR3 region has 14 residues. V gave up 8 bases and J gave up 6 bases; unmatched junction bases: 11. The CDR3 coding sequence is TGTGCCAGTTGGACCCAGGGGGCAGGCGATGGCTACACCTTC. It specifies CASWTQGAGDGYTF.

This chain links TRBV28 with TRBJ1-5; D may be TRBD1 (5 bases). The V gene's germline CDR1 is MDHEN and CDR2 SYDVKM. With 7 bases removed from V and 5 bases from J, the gap between germline ends came to 15 bases. The CDR3 is made up of 14 amino acids. CDR3 DNA sequence: TGTGCCAGCATCCCGACAGCAGATTATCAGCCCCAGCATTTT. This encodes CASIPTADYQPQHF.

Only one count was recorded for this clone. V is TRBV6-1 and J is TRBJ2-7; no firm D call. This CDR3 spans 14 amino acids. In germline, CDR1 is MNHNS, CDR2 SASEGT. The V end was cut by 4 bases, the J end by 0 bases, with 10 bases between. CDR3 in amino acids: CASSVQALSYEQYF. Here the CDR3 DNA reads TGTGCCAGCAGTGTTCAGGCCCTCTCCTACGAGCAGTACTTC.

This chain uses TRBV6-5 with TRBJ1-2; 7 bases agree with TRBD1. This CDR3 has 11 amino acids. Germline V CDR1 and CDR2: MNHEY, SVGAGI. The V gene end was trimmed by 11 bases and the J gene end by 8 bases; junction bases not matched to a gene: 8. The CDR3 coding sequence is TGTGCCTCGGGCAGGGGGTCCGGCTACACCTTC. Amino acids: CASGRGSGYTF.

The rearrangement joins TRBV6-6 to TRBJ2-1; a weak D match, TRBD2 (6 bases). Germline loops: CDR1 MNHNY, CDR2 SVGAGI (reference sequence). The CDR3 is 16 amino acids. Trimming left V 6 bases short and J 4 bases short, with 19 bases between. The CDR3 coding sequence is TGTGCCAGCAGATCTTCCGGGACTGCGGGGTACAATGAGCAGTTCTTC. It translates to CASRSSGTAGYNEQFF.

This chain uses TRBV28 with TRBJ2-7, with unresolved D. This CDR3 has 13 amino acids. Germline V gives CDR1 MDHEN, CDR2 SYDVKM. The germline V and J ends were trimmed by 5 bases and 2 bases, with 10 bases remaining between them. The CDR3: CASSPDLAYEQYF. CDR3 DNA: TGTGCCAGCAGTCCAGACCTGGCCTACGAGCAGTACTTC. The full variable domain, with the rest looked up from reference TRBV28 and TRBJ2-7, is DVKVTQSSRYLVKRTGEKVFLECVQDMDHENMFWYRQDPGLGLRLIYFSYDVKMKEKGDIPEGYSVSREKKERFSLILESASTNQTSMYLCASSPDLAYEQYFGPGTRLTVT.

This clone was found a few times. CDR3 sequence (DNA): TGTGCCAGCAGCCCCCGGGAGGGCCCCGGCGGGGAGCTGTTTTTT. It encodes CASSPREGPGGELFF. The chain employs TRBV14 and TRBJ2-2; 8 bases match TRBD2. Germline-derived CDR1 and CDR2 are SGHDN and FVKESK. The CDR3 sequence is 15 residues long. V was clipped by 4 bases and J by 7 bases; unmatched bases: 8. Full variable domain (rest looked up from reference TRBV14 and TRBJ2-2): EAGVTQFPSHSVIEKGQTVTLRCDPISGHDNLYWYRRVMGKEIKFLLHFVKESKQDESGMPNNRFLAERTGGTYSTLKVQPAELEDSGVYFCASSPREGPGGELFFGEGSRLTVL.

The V and J genes are TRBV5-1 and TRBJ1-3, with D maybe TRBD1 (6 bases). Germline CDR1 and CDR2: SGHRS and YFSETQ. The CDR3 contains 15 residues. The germline V and J ends were trimmed by 5 bases and 1 base, with 13 bases remaining between them. This CDR3 is CASRFSGTSGNTIYF. For the CDR3, the DNA is TGCGCCAGCAGATTCTCAGGGACATCTGGAAACACCATATATTTT.

The rearrangement uses TRBV7-9 and TRBJ1-5; D is ambiguous. The CDR3 sequence is 18 residues long. The V end lost 0 bases, the J end lost 1 base, and 16 bases lay between the germline ends. From germline, CDR1 is SEHNR and CDR2 FQNEAQ (reference sequence). The CDR3 bases are TGTGCCAGCAGCTTAGCAGAATGGCCCCTGGGCAGCAATCAGCCCCAGCATTTT. Protein product: CASSLAEWPLGSNQPQHF. Full variable domain (missing parts from reference TRBV7-9 and TRBJ1-5): DTGVSQNPRHKITKRGQNVTFRCDPISEHNRLYWYRQTLGQGPEFLTYFQNEAQLEKSRLLSDRFSAERPKGSFSTLEIQRTEQGDSAMYLCASSLAEWPLGSNQPQHFGDGTRLSIL.